This TCR beta chain was retrieved from a study of blood T cell repertoires in COVID-19. As for the study in general: T cells, B-cell-depleted T cells, or PBMCs provided the cDNA or gDNA that served as material.

The CDR3 sequence is 14 residues long. Germline CDR1 and CDR2: MNHEY and SMNVEV (reference sequence). Here immunoSEQ multiplex PCR was the method, and the copy in TCRdb shows in-frame clones only, minus some. The top ten hold around 6% of the sample, which has approximately 100,000 clones, roughly 90% seen once. Sample: peripheral blood. The chain uses TRBV27 and TRBJ2-3, with a tentative D call TRBD2 (5 bases). The TCR was taken from a man aged 65-85 years with acute or convalescent COVID-19. DNA for the CDR3: TGTGCGTCCCGGAGGCCGGGTAGCACAGATACGCAGTATTTT. This translates into CASRRPGSTDTQYF.